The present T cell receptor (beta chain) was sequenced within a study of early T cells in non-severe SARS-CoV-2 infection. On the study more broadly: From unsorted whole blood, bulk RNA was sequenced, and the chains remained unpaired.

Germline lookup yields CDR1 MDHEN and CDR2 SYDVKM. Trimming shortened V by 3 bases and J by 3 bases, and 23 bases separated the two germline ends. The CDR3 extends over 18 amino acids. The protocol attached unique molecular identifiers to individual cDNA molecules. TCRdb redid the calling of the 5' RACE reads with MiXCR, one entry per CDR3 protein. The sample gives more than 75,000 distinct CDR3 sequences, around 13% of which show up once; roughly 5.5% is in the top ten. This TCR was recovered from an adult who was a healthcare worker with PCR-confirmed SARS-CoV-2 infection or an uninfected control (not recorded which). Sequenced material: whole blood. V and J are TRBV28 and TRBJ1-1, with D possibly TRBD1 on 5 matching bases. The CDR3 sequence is CASSLLPGPKKEDTEAFF. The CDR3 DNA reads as TGTGCCAGCAGTTTGTTACCGGGACCCAAGAAGGAGGACACTGAAGCTTTCTTT.